This T cell receptor beta chain was identified during a study of shared clonotypes between healthy human individuals. Overall study: Each donor's CD4 naive and CD4 memory cells filled three plates apiece, CD8 naive two, and CD8 memory one.

The method was immunoSEQ multiplex PCR; TCRdb's version includes in-frame clones alone and lacks a portion of them. Here the sample spans under 1,900,000 clones, approximately 98.5% being singletons. Study-level results: In general, naive subsets displayed greater estimated richness than memory subsets did. With several donors compared, around 5.4% of naive CD4 clonotypes were shared.

In its sample, this clone was seen once. Its antigen is not identified. The receptor comes from a man aged 25 to 40 in good health. Source material: naive CD4+ T cells sorted from blood. As for subset: CD45RA+ positively selected.

For the CDR3, the DNA is TGTGCCAGCAAATACGGCGGGAGCTCTGGGTACGAGCAGTACTTC. Its translation is CASKYGGSSGYEQYF. The rearrangement links TRBV6-1 to TRBJ2-7, with TRBD2 identical over 7 bases. The J segment lost 4 bases and the V segment lost 7 bases, leaving 13 bases of the junction unmatched. This CDR3 spans 15 amino acids. Per germline, CDR1 MNHNS and CDR2 SASEGT.